This T cell receptor beta chain was profiled in a study of radiation and T cells in renal cell carcinoma. The wider study: Nephrectomy followed 15 Gy stereotactic body radiation by 4 weeks. Study findings and constraints: From baseline, blood top tumor clonotypes peaked at 2 weeks post-radiation. Pretreatment tumor biopsies were lacking, so baseline clonotypes are unknown.

Germline V gives CDR1 SEHNR, CDR2 FQNEAQ (reference sequence). This CDR3 contains 12 residues. Trimming removed 2 bases from V and 4 bases from J, with 3 bases in between. Documented time point: baseline pretreatment blood. This sample's treatment: 15 Gy SBRT to primary tumor, nephrectomy 4 weeks later. Sequenced by immunoSEQ multiplex PCR; TCRdb stores in-frame clones only, minus some. The table has 130,000 or so clones, approximately 87% seen once. Regarding this clone: The antigen is not known.

The chain links TRBV7-9 to TRBJ1-5; no clear D. The receptor comes from a woman between 45 and 65 years old with renal cell carcinoma. The sequencing used blood, collected from a patient whose treatment included radiotherapy and nephrectomy. The CDR3 protein is CASSLLNQPQHF. Here the CDR3 DNA reads TGTGCCAGCAGCTTATTGAATCAGCCCCAGCATTTT.